This entry lists 9 T cell receptor beta chains sequenced from one sample in a study of shared clonotypes between healthy human individuals. TCRdb's copy holds only in-frame clones and misses some; the assay was immunoSEQ multiplex PCR. The data hold 1.5 million to 2.5 million clones, with less than 95% observed a single time. Positively selected for CCR7, the CD45RO-negative cells used as naive CD8 cells excluded terminally differentiated effector memory CD45RA+ cells. Sequenced input: naive CD8+ T cells sorted from blood. These receptors all come from a man aged 18 to 35 in good health.

The chain carries TRBV29-1 and TRBJ2-2; the match to TRBD1 covers 8 bases. V was clipped by 3 bases and J by 1 base; unmatched bases: 1. The germline V gene encodes CDR1 SQVTM and CDR2 ANQGSEA. There are 14 residues in the CDR3. The CDR3 reads CSVETGENTGELFF. The CDR3 DNA reads as TGCAGCGTTGAGACAGGGGAGAACACCGGGGAGCTGTTTTTT.

The rearrangement uses TRBV30 and TRBJ2-5, with 13 positions matching TRBD2. The ends lost 2 bases at V and 1 base at J; junction bases unmatched: 10. CDR1 and CDR2 from the germline V gene are GTSNPN and SVGIG (reference sequence). The CDR3 has 18 amino acids. The CDR3 DNA sequence: TGTGCCTGGAGTCAAACTAGCGGGAGGGCCATCTTCCAAGAGACCCAGTACTTC. As protein: CAWSQTSGRAIFQETQYF. The variable domain in full, completed from reference TRBV30 and TRBJ2-5, reads SQTIHQWPATLVQPVGSPLSLECTVEGTSNPNLYWYRQAAGRGLQLLFYSVGIGQISSEVPQNLSASRPQDRQFILSSKKLLLSDSGFYLCAWSQTSGRAIFQETQYFGPGTRLLVL.

This clone was seen only once. This chain links TRBV4-1 with TRBJ2-1; D remains unclear. This CDR3 has 14 residues. Germline V gene sequence: CDR1 MGHRA, CDR2 YSYEKL. The V end lost 1 base, the J end lost 8 bases, and 12 bases lay between the germline ends. The CDR3 nucleotides read TGCGCCAGCAGCCAAGCGTGGGGTTCCGATGAGCAGTTCTTC. Protein product: CASSQAWGSDEQFF.

The chain is built from TRBV4-2 and TRBJ2-2, with D possibly TRBD2 on 5 matching bases. CDR1 and CDR2 from the germline V gene are LGHNA and YNFKEQ. CDR3 length equals 17 residues. V lost 1 base and J 3 bases, leaving 15 bases between the germline ends. CDR3 in amino acids: CASSQGFERIDTGELFF. The CDR3 nucleotides read TGTGCCAGCAGCCAAGGCTTCGAGCGGATCGACACCGGGGAGCTGTTTTTT.

This rearrangement joins TRBV11-2 to TRBJ2-7; the match to TRBD2 covers 7 bases. Germline V CDR1 and CDR2: SGHAT, FQNNGV. The junction had 4 bases not matched to a gene; V was cut back by 5 bases and J by 0 bases. The CDR3 is 14 amino acids. This chain's CDR3 is CASSPSGFSYEQYF. The CDR3 nucleotides read TGTGCCAGCAGCCCTAGCGGATTCTCCTACGAGCAGTACTTC.

Regarding this clone: Other DNA sequences from this sample encode an identical CDR3 as well. The CDR3 nucleotides are TGTGCCAGCAGTTACGGCCTCAGCACAGATACGCAGTATTTT. Protein: CASSYGLSTDTQYF. The chain joins TRBV6-5 to TRBJ2-3; D gene ambiguous. CDR3 size: 14 residues. Per the germline V gene, CDR1 is MNHEY and CDR2 is SVGAGI. Trimming took off 2 bases at V and 0 bases at J, with 6 bases between the two ends.

The chain carries TRBV27 and TRBJ1-2, with 9 positions matching TRBD1. Germline V gene lookup returns CDR1 MNHEY and CDR2 SMNVEV (reference sequence). The CDR3 totals 15 residues. After removal of 5 bases from V and 3 bases from J, the junction contained 7 bases not matched to a gene. The CDR3 nucleotides are TGTGCCAGCAGTAACCTGGGACAGGGTGACTATGGCTACACCTTC. It is translated as CASSNLGQGDYGYTF.

This clone was counted a few times. V usage is TRBV5-4 and J usage is TRBJ1-1; D remains unclear. Per the germline V gene, CDR1 is SGHNT and CDR2 is YYREEE (reference sequence). Between the trimmed V and J ends, which lost 0 bases and 8 bases, there was a span of 5 bases. The CDR3 extends over 11 amino acids. CDR3 nucleotides: TGTGCCAGCAGCTTGGTGGGGGAAGCTTTCTTT. Protein sequence: CASSLVGEAFF.

The rearrangement uses TRBV19 and TRBJ1-2; perhaps TRBD1 as D (6 bases). CDR1 and CDR2 from the germline V gene are LNHDA and SQIVND (reference sequence). The CDR3 consists of 14 residues. The V end was cut by 7 bases, the J end by 2 bases, with 14 bases between. This chain's CDR3 is CASTPKGGNYGYTF. The CDR3 coding sequence is TGTGCCAGTACCCCAAAGGGGGGAAACTATGGCTACACCTTC.